Presented here are 21 T cell receptor beta chains from one specimen sequenced in a study of blood T cell repertoires in COVID-19. The protocol was immunoSEQ multiplex PCR, while the TCRdb copy is restricted to in-frame clones and leaves out a portion. Of about 70,000 clones in the sample, about 86% were seen once. The sample was peripheral blood. Receptor source: a woman aged 60 to 75 with acute or convalescent COVID-19.

A note on this clone: The junction does not match germline at one end; this may be a read error. The V call is TRBV10-3, the J call TRBJ1-2; 8 bases match TRBD1. Germline CDR1 ENHRY, CDR2 SYGVKD. The CDR3 is 12 residues long. The CDR3 DNA sequence: TGTGCCATCAGTGACACCGGGACAGGTAGTTTATTC. Translated: CAISDTGTGSLF.

This CDR3 is CATSSGDGYTF. In DNA form, the CDR3 reads TGTGCCACCAGCTCAGGGGATGGCTACACCTTC. This chain connects TRBV24-1 to TRBJ1-2; tentatively, D is TRBD1 (6 bases). CDR3 size: 11 residues. Trimming stripped 7 bases from V and 6 bases from J, with 8 bases between. Germline assignment: CDR1 KGHDR and CDR2 SFDVKD.

This chain links TRBV27 with TRBJ1-1; TRBD1 matches 7 bases. The germline V gene encodes CDR1 MNHEY and CDR2 SMNVEV (reference sequence). This CDR3 has 15 residues. With V trimmed by 3 bases and J by 5 bases, 9 bases remained unmatched. The CDR3 region has the DNA TGTGCCAGCAGTTTCAGAGGGGGCGGTAAAACTGAAGCTTTCTTT. Its protein is CASSFRGGGKTEAFF.

The gene calls are TRBV5-1 and TRBJ1-4; 7 nucleotides align to TRBD1. In germline, CDR1 is SGHRS, CDR2 YFSETQ. Trimming at V came to 0 bases and at J to 8 bases, leaving 7 bases not matched to a gene. The CDR3 is 15 residues long. This CDR3 reads CASSLGQGLGEKLFF. CDR3 sequence (DNA): TGCGCCAGCAGCTTGGGACAGGGACTTGGCGAAAAACTGTTTTTT. Combining the CDR3 with reference TRBV5-1 and TRBJ1-4 gives the whole variable domain KAGVTQTPRYLIKTRGQQVTLSCSPISGHRSVSWYQQTPGQGLQFLFEYFSETQRNKGNFPGRFSGRQFSNSRSEMNVSTLELGDSALYLCASSLGQGLGEKLFFGSGTQLSVL.

The table lists this clone with a count of one. The chain uses TRBV27 and TRBJ2-2; 14 nucleotides match TRBD2. Germline loops: CDR1 MNHEY, CDR2 SMNVEV (reference sequence). The CDR3 sequence is 21 residues long. Trimming took 3 bases from V and 6 from J; bases not matched to a gene: 18. The CDR3 sequence is CASSLSNRVGTSGRWAGELFF. The DNA of the CDR3 is TGTGCCAGCAGTTTGTCTAACAGGGTCGGGACTAGCGGGAGATGGGCCGGGGAGCTGTTTTTT.

The chain uses TRBV6-2 or TRBV6-3 and TRBJ2-3; TRBD2 might be the D (6 bases). From germline, CDR1 is MNHEY and CDR2 SVGEGT. The CDR3 runs to 13 residues. The ends were cut back, 8 bases at V and 2 bases at J, with 11 bases in the middle. The CDR3 here is CASRRTTTDTQYF. The DNA for the CDR3 is TGTGCCAGCCGCCGGACTACCACAGATACGCAGTATTTT.

This rearrangement joins TRBV19 to TRBJ2-1; possible D gene TRBD2, 6 bases. Germline loops: CDR1 LNHDA, CDR2 SQIVND (reference sequence). V dropped 7 bases and J dropped 7 bases, with 14 bases sitting between them. The CDR3 sequence is 13 residues long. CDR3 coding DNA: TGTGCCAGTAAAGCCACCCGGGGGAATGAGCAGTTCTTC. It translates to CASKATRGNEQFF.

A few counts support this clone. The J gene is TRBJ2-7, the V gene TRBV7-2; D is perhaps TRBD2 (6 bases). The V gene's germline CDR1 is SGHTA and CDR2 FQGNSA. The CDR3 loop spans 15 amino acids. The V end lost 2 bases, the J end lost 0 bases, and 11 bases lay between the germline ends. This chain's CDR3 is CASSLPSVSSYEQYF. CDR3 sequence (DNA): TGTGCCAGCAGCTTACCTAGCGTGAGCTCCTACGAGCAGTACTTC.

CDR3 loop: CASSESVQETQYF. The CDR3 DNA follows: TGTGCCAGCAGTGAATCCGTACAAGAGACCCAGTACTTC. The chain couples TRBV25-1 to TRBJ2-5; D gene unclear. CDR1 MGHDK and CDR2 SYGVNS come from the germline V gene. Trimming pared 1 base from V and 2 bases from J, leaving 5 bases between. This CDR3 comprises 13 residues.

This clone was counted between two and nine times. This rearrangement joins TRBV7-2 to TRBJ1-6, with 8 bases lining up with TRBD1. The CDR3 spans 13 residues. Germline V CDR1 and CDR2: SGHTA, FQGNSA. With V trimmed by 8 bases and J by 7 bases, 4 bases remained unmatched. This CDR3 reads CASQGARNSPLHF. DNA for the CDR3: TGTGCCAGCCAGGGGGCTCGAAATTCACCCCTCCACTTT.

The chain has TRBV9 and TRBJ2-1; TRBD2 agrees at 13 bases. Germline-derived CDR1 and CDR2 are SGDLS and YYNGEE. The CDR3 totals 15 residues. V was pared by 4 bases and J by 7 bases, with 5 bases of the junction left unmatched. CDR3 coding DNA: TGTGCCAGCAGCCCTCGGACTAGCGGGAGTAATGAGCAGTTCTTC. Encoded protein: CASSPRTSGSNEQFF.

The chain employs TRBV5-6 and TRBJ1-6; no firm D call. V was cut by 1 base and J by 7 bases, with 6 bases left in between. This CDR3 comprises 13 residues. CDR1 and CDR2 (germline): SGHDT, YYEEEE. CDR3 in DNA: TGTGCCAGCAGCTTGACGGGGAATTCACCCCTCCACTTT. Amino acids: CASSLTGNSPLHF. Supplemented by reference TRBV5-6 and TRBJ1-6, the full variable domain reads DAGVTQSPTHLIKTRGQQVTLRCSPKSGHDTVSWYQQALGQGPQFIFQYYEEEERQRGNFPDRFSGHQFPNYSSELNVNALLLGDSALYLCASSLTGNSPLHFGNGTRLTVT.

The gene calls are TRBV27 and TRBJ1-1; 8 nucleotides line up with TRBD1. The V gene's germline CDR1 is MNHEY and CDR2 SMNVEV (reference sequence). The CDR3 has 17 amino acids. The V segment lost 5 bases and the J segment 0 bases; nucleotides outside the gene matches: 11. Here the CDR3 DNA reads TGTGCCAGCAGTCCTCGAAACAGGGGGGAGATGAACACTGAAGCTTTCTTT. Amino acid sequence: CASSPRNRGEMNTEAFF.

The chain joins TRBV24-1 to TRBJ2-1, with a possible D match to TRBD2 (5 bases). CDR3 size: 14 residues. CDR1 and CDR2 (germline): KGHDR, SFDVKD. V gave up 9 bases and J gave up 7 bases, with 18 bases separating them. The CDR3 spells CATADGGVRNEQFF. The CDR3 bases are TGTGCCACCGCTGATGGAGGCGTTCGGAATGAGCAGTTCTTC.

About this clone itself: The same CDR3 also results from other DNA sequences found in this sample. This chain joins TRBV7-2 and TRBJ1-2, with 7 bases lining up with TRBD1. The trim removed 1 base at V and 4 bases at J, leaving 0 bases unmatched. The CDR3 runs to 13 residues. Germline CDR1 SGHTA, CDR2 FQGNSA. The CDR3, as DNA: TGTGCCAGCAGCTTAGGACAGGGCTATGGCTACACCTTC. Translation gives CASSLGQGYGYTF.

The chain joins TRBV5-1 to TRBJ2-5; maybe TRBD1 (6 bases). This CDR3 is 14 amino acids long. Germline assignment: CDR1 SGHRS and CDR2 YFSETQ. The V and J ends lost 0 bases and 1 base respectively, with 7 bases between them. The CDR3, as DNA: TGCGCCAGCAGCTTGGGACAGGTCCAAGAGACCCAGTACTTC. Residues: CASSLGQVQETQYF.

V gene TRBV9 combines with J gene TRBJ2-7; D is possibly TRBD1 (6 bases). The length of the CDR3 is 15 residues. From germline, CDR1 is SGDLS and CDR2 YYNGEE. V lost 2 bases and J lost 3, with 15 bases in between. The CDR3 protein is CASSVTGQPIYEQYF. CDR3 sequence (DNA): TGTGCCAGCAGCGTTACAGGGCAACCTATCTACGAGCAGTACTTC.

The rearrangement links TRBV29-1 to TRBJ2-1; D is unresolved. This CDR3 has 13 residues. V gave up 1 base and J gave up 4 bases, with 8 bases separating them. Germline-derived CDR1 and CDR2 are SQVTM and ANQGSEA. DNA of the CDR3: TGCAGCGTTGAAGCCCTGGAGTACAATGAGCAGTTCTTC. Translating it yields CSVEALEYNEQFF.

The chain couples TRBV4-1 to TRBJ1-5; the D gene is possibly TRBD1 (6 bases). The CDR3 is 17 amino acids. Germline CDR1 MGHRA, CDR2 YSYEKL. V lost 5 bases, J lost 3 bases, and 20 bases lay in between. This CDR3 is CASSKYDEGVSNQPQHF. The CDR3 region has the DNA TGCGCCAGCAGCAAGTACGATGAGGGGGTCTCCAATCAGCCCCAGCATTTT.

V is TRBV12-3 or TRBV12-4 and J is TRBJ2-1; tentative D call: TRBD2 (6 bases). The V gene lost 3 bases and the J gene lost 7 bases, with 10 bases spanning the gap. The CDR3 is made up of 13 amino acids. CDR3 in amino acids: CASSFAGRNEQFF. For the CDR3, the DNA is TGTGCCAGCAGTTTTGCAGGGAGGAATGAGCAGTTCTTC.

The V and J genes are TRBV6-6 and TRBJ2-1; 8 bases line up with TRBD1. This CDR3 spans 14 amino acids. Germline trimming cut 6 bases from V and 7 bases from J; bases unmatched to any gene: 8. The V gene's germline CDR1 is MNHNY and CDR2 SVGAGI (reference sequence). The CDR3 DNA is TGTGCCAGCAGAAGGACAGGGTCGGGGAATGAGCAGTTCTTC. Protein product: CASRRTGSGNEQFF.